Sequencing of this T cell receptor beta chain was carried out in a study of T cells after somatic rescue of genetic block. Only in-frame clones appear in the TCRdb table, and some are missing; sequencing was by immunoSEQ multiplex PCR. The repertoire holds over 95,000 clones, with 75% to 95% as singletons. The CDR3 is 14 residues long. Trimming took off 8 bases at V and 1 base at J, with 15 bases between the two ends. Per germline, CDR1 LNHDA and CDR2 SQIVND (reference sequence). In this sample, this clone turned up once. Sequenced: peripheral blood mononuclear cells (PBMCs). V gene TRBV19 combines with J gene TRBJ2-7, with TRBD2 as a possible D gene (7 bases). The clonotype was recovered from a woman aged 18-29 years. CDR3 region: CASGSGGRSYEQYF. The CDR3 DNA is TGTGCCAGTGGTTCCGGGGGGCGATCCTACGAGCAGTACTTC.